This T cell receptor beta chain emerged from a study of cytomegalovirus exposure and HLA in healthy donors. Use of 60 Vbeta and 13 Jbeta primers characterized the PCR. Here immunoSEQ multiplex PCR was the method, and the copy in TCRdb shows in-frame clones only, minus some. The data show roughly 61,000 clones, approximately 88% seen once. V was clipped by 2 bases and J by 4 bases; unmatched bases: 4. Germline V gene lookup returns CDR1 KGHSH and CDR2 LQKENI. This CDR3 contains 15 residues. Study-wide findings and caveats: What a later analysis showed was that several of the most significant clusters appeared linked to common viral pathogens. Most CMV-associated TCR beta chains appeared HLA-restricted in a later analysis. With later analysis, a missense DCLRE1C variant became linked to TCR beta V- and J-gene trimming.

Remarks on this clone: The antigen is not known.

The source material was PBMCs. The clonotype comes from a man aged 25-40 years in good health and CMV-seropositive. The chain combines TRBV18 with TRBJ2-2; 7 nucleotides match TRBD1. This CDR3 is CASSPDRDGTGELFF. DNA for the CDR3: TGTGCCAGCTCACCAGACAGGGACGGCACCGGGGAGCTGTTTTTT.